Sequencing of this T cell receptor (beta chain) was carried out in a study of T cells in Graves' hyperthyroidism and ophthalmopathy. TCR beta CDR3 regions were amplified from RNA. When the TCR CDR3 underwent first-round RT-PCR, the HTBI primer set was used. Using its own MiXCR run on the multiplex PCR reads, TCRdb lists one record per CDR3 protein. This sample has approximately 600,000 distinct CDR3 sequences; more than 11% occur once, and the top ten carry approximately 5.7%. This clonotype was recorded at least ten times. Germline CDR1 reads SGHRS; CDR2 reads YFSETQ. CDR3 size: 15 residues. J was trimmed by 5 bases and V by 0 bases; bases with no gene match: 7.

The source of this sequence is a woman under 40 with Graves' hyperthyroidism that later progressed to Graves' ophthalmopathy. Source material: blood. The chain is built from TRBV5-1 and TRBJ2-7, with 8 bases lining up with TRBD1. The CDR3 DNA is TGCGCCAGCAGCTTGGATGGGACAGGATTCGACGAGCAGTACTTC. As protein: CASSLDGTGFDEQYF.